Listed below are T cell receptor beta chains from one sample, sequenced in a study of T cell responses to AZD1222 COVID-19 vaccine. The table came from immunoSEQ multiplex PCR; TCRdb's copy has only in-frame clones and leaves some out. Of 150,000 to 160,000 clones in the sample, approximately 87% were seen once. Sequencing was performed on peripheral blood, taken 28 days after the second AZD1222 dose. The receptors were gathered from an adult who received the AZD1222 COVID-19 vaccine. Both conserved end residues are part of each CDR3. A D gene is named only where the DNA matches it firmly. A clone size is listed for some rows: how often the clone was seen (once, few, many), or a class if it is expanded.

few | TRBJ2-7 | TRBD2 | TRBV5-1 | CASSPQGAGLAYEQYF | TGCGCCAGCAGCCCCCAAGGAGCGGGACTTGCCTACGAGCAGTACTTC
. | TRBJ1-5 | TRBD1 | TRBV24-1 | CATSGSGGYNQPQHF | TGTGCCACCAGTGGTTCAGGGGGCTACAATCAGCCCCAGCATTTT
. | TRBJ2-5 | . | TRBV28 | CASSPLETQYF | TGTGCCAGCAGTCCTCTGGAGACCCAGTACTTC
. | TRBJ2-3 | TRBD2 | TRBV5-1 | CASFQGLAVTDTQYF | TGCGCCAGCTTCCAGGGACTAGCGGTGACAGATACGCAGTATTTT
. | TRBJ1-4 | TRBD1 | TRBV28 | CASTYGGQMEKLFF | TGTGCCAGCACCTACGGGGGACAGATGGAAAAACTGTTTTTT
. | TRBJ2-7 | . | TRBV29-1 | CSADRGNYEQYF | TGCAGCGCTGACCGGGGTAACTACGAGCAGTACTTC
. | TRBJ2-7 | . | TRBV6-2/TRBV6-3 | CASSYSSLLVNF | TGTGCCAGCAGTTACTCGTCACTCCTGGTGAACTTC
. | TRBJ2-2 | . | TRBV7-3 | CASSLETSPLGGELFF | TGTGCCAGCAGCTTAGAAACTAGCCCCCTGGGCGGGGAGCTGTTTTTT
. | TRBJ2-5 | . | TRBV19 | CASSIEQGETQYF | TGTGCCAGTAGTATAGAACAGGGAGAGACCCAGTACTTC
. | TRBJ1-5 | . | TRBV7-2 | CASSSSGQNSNQPQHF | TGTGCCAGCAGCTCTTCTGGACAGAATAGCAATCAGCCCCAGCATTTT